The entry that follows covers one TCR beta chain sequence. Its antigen is unidentified. The data were taken from a study of siplizumab effects on memory and regulatory T cells. Study-level findings and limits: Unstimulated subsets contained matches for only a minor fraction of alloreactive clones. No assignable naive or memory phenotype existed for roughly 80-96% of proliferating CD4+ or CD8+ clones. The diversity of naive T cells seemed greater than that of memory cells, and their alloresponse contribution seemed major.

Profiling relied on immunoSEQ multiplex PCR, and the TCRdb table lists in-frame clones only, not all of them. The sample has about 57,000 clones; roughly 83% are singletons. V dropped 3 bases and J dropped 0; count of bases not matched to a gene: 14. The CDR3 runs to 18 residues. Germline loops: CDR1 SGHRS, CDR2 YFSETQ. The genes are TRBV5-1 and TRBJ2-7; 8 positions agree with TRBD1. The clonotype comes from a human donor in good health. The sample comprised memory CD4+ T cells sorted from blood. This CDR3 reads CASSSRDRPFPSSYEQYF. The CDR3 nucleotides read TGCGCCAGCAGCTCCCGGGACAGGCCTTTCCCAAGCTCCTACGAGCAGTACTTC.